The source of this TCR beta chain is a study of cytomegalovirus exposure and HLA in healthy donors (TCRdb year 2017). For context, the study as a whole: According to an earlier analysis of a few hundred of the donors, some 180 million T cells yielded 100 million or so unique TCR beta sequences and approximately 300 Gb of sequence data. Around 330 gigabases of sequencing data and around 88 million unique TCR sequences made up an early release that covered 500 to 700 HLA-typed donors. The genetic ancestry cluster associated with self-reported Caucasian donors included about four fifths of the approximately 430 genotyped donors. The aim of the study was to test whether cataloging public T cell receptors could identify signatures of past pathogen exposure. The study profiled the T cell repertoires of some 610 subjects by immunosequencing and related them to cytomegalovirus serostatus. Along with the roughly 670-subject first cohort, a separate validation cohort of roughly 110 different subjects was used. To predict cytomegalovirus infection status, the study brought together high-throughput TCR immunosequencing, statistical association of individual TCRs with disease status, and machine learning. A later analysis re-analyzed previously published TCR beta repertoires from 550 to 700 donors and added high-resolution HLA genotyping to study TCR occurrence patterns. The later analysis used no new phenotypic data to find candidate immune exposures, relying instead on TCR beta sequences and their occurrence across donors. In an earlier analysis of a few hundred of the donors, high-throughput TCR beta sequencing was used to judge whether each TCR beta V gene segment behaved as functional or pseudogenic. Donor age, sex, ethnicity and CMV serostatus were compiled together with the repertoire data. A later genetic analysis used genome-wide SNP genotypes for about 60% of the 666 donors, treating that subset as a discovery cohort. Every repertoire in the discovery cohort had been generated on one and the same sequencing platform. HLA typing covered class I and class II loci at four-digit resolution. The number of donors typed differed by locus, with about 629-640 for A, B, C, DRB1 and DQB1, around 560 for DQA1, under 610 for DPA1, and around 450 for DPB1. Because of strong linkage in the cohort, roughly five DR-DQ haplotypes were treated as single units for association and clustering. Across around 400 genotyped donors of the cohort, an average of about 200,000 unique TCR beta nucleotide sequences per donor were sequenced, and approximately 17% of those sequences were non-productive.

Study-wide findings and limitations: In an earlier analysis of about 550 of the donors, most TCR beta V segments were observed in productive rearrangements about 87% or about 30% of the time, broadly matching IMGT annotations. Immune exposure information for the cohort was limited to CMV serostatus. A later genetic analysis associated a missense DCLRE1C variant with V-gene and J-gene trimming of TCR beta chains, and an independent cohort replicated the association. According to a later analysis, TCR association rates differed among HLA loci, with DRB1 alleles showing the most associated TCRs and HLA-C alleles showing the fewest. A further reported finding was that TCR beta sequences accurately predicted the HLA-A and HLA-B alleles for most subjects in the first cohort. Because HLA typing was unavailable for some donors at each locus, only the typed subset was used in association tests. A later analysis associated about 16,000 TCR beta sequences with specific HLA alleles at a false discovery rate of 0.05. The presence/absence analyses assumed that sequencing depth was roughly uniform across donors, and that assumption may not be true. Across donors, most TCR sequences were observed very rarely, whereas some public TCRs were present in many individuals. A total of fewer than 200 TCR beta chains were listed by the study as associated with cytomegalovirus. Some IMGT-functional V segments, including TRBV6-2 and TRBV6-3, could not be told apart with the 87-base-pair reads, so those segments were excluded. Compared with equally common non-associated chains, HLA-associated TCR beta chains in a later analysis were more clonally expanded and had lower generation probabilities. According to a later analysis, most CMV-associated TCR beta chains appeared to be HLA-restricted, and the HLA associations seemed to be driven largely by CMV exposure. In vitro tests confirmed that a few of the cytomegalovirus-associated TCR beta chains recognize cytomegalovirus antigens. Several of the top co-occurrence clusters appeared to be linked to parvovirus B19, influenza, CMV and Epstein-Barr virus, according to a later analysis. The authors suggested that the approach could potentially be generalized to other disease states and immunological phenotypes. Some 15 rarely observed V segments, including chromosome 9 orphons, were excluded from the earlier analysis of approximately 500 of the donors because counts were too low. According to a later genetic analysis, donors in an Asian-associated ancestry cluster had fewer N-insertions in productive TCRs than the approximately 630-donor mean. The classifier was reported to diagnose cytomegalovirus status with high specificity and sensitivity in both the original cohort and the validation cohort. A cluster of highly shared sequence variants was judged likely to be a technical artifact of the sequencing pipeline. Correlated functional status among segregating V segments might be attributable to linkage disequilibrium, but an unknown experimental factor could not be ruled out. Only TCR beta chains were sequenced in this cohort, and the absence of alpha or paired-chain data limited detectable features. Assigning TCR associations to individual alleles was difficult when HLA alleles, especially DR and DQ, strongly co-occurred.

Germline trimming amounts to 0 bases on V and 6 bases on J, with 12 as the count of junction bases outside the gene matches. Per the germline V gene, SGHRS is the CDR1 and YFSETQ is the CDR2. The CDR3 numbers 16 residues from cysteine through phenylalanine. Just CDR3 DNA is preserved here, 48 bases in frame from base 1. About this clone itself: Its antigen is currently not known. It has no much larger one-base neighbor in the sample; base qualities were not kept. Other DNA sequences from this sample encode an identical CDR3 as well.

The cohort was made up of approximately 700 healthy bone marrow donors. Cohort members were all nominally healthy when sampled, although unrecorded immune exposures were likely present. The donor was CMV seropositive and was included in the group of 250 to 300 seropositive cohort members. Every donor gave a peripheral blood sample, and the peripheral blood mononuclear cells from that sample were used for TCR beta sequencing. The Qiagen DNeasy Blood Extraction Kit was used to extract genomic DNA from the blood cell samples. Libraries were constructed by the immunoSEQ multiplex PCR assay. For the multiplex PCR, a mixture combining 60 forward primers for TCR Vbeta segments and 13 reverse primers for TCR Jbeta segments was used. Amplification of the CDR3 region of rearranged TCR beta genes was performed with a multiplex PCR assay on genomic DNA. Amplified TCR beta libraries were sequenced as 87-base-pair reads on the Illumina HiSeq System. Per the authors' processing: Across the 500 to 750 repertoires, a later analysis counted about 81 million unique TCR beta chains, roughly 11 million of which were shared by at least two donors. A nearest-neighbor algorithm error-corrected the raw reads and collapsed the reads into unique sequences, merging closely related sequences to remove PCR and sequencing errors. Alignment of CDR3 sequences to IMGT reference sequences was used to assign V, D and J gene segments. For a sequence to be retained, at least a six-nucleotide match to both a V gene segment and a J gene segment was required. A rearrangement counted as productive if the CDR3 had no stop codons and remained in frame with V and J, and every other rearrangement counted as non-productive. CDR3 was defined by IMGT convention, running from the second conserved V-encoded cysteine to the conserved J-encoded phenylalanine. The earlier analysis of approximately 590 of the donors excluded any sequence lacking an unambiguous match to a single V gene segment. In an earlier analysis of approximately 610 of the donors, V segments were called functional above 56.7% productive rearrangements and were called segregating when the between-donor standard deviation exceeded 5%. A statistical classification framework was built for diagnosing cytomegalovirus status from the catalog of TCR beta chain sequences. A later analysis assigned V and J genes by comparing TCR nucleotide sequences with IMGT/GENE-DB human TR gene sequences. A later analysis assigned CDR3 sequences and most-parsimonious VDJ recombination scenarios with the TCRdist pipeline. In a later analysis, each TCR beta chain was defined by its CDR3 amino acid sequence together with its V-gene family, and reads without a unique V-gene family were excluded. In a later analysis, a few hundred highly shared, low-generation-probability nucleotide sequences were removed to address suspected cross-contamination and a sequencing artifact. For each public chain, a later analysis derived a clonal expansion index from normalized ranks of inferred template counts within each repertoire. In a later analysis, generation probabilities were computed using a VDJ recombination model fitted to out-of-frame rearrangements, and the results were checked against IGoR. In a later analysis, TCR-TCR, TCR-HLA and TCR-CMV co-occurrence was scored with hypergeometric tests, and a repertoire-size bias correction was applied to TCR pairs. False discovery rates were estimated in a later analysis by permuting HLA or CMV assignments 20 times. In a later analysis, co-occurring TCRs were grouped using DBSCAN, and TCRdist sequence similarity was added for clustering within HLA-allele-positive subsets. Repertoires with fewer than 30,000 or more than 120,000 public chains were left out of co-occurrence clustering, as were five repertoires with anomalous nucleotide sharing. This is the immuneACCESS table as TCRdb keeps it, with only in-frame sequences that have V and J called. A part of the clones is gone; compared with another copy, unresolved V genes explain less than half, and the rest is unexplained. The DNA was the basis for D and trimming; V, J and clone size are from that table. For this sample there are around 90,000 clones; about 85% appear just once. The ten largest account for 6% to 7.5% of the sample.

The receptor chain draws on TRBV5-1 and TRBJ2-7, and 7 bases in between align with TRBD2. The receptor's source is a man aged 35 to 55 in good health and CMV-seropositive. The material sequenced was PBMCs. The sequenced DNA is TGCGCCAGCAGCTTGGGAGGCGGGAGTAAGTCGGGCGAGCAGTACTTC. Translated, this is CASSLGGGSKSGEQYF.